Below are 22 T cell receptor beta chains sequenced from a single sample in a study of cytomegalovirus exposure and HLA in healthy donors. The PCR contained 60 Vbeta and 13 Jbeta primers. Here immunoSEQ multiplex PCR was the method, and the copy in TCRdb shows in-frame clones only, minus some. The sample lists around 160,000 clones; approximately 80% were seen once. The sample comprised PBMCs. These receptors all come from a male donor in good health and CMV-seropositive.

This clone was found a few times. The rearrangement links TRBV29-1 to TRBJ1-1; D unclear. V lost 7 bases and J 0 bases, leaving 9 bases between the germline ends. Per germline, CDR1 SQVTM and CDR2 ANQGSEA. The CDR3 has 12 amino acids. The CDR3 DNA follows: TGCAGCGGGTGGACTTTGAACACTGAAGCTTTCTTT. This codes for CSGWTLNTEAFF.

The V call is TRBV6-5, the J call TRBJ2-1, with 12 bases fitting TRBD2. Unmatched junction bases numbered 4, after V lost 5 bases and J lost 5 bases. Germline values: CDR1 MNHEY, CDR2 SVGAGI. The length of the CDR3 is 15 residues. CDR3 residues: CASSPLAGGHNEQFF. The DNA for the CDR3 is TGTGCCAGCAGTCCACTAGCGGGGGGACACAATGAGCAGTTCTTC.

The chain recombines TRBV13 with TRBJ1-5; the D is unclear. Trimming removed 0 bases at V and 6 bases at J, with 3 bases between. The CDR3 runs 12 residues. Germline CDR1 and CDR2: PRHDT and FYEKMQ (reference sequence). The CDR3 sequence: CASSLGSQPQHF. The CDR3 region has the DNA TGTGCCAGCAGCTTAGGGAGTCAGCCCCAGCATTTT. Complete variable domain (other parts from reference TRBV13 and TRBJ1-5): AAGVIQSPRHLIKEKRETATLKCYPIPRHDTVYWYQQGPGQDPQFLISFYEKMQSDKGSIPDRFSAQQFSDYHSELNMSSLELGDSALYFCASSLGSQPQHFGDGTRLSIL.

The J gene is TRBJ2-1, the V gene TRBV6-6; D might be TRBD1 (5 bases). With 2 bases removed from V and 0 bases from J, the gap between germline ends came to 8 bases. This CDR3 spans 15 amino acids. The germline gives CDR1 MNHNY, CDR2 SVGAGI (reference sequence). The CDR3 loop is CASSYTDISYNEQFF. CDR3 nucleotide sequence: TGTGCCAGCAGTTACACGGACATCTCCTACAATGAGCAGTTCTTC.

The V and J genes are TRBV7-9 and TRBJ1-1; D gene uncertain. The CDR3 totals 16 residues. Germline values: CDR1 SEHNR, CDR2 FQNEAQ (reference sequence). V lost 6 bases to trimming and J lost 1 base, with 18 bases between them. The CDR3 region has the DNA TGTGCCAGCAGGGACCGTCCTCTAGCGGCGAACACTGAAGCTTTCTTT. Translation gives CASRDRPLAANTEAFF.

The J gene is TRBJ2-7, the V gene TRBV27; 9 bases align to TRBD2. V trimming: 3 bases; J trimming: 4 bases; junction bases outside the gene matches: 7. The CDR3 is 15 residues long. Germline V gene sequence: CDR1 MNHEY, CDR2 SMNVEV (reference sequence). The CDR3 sequence: CASSFWRGGPYEQYF. The CDR3 DNA reads TGTGCCAGCAGTTTTTGGCGGGGGGGCCCGTACGAGCAGTACTTC.

The chain uses TRBV9 and TRBJ2-2; the D gene is possibly TRBD1 (5 bases). CDR1 SGDLS and CDR2 YYNGEE come from the germline V gene. This CDR3 is 18 amino acids long. V shed 0 bases and J shed 0 bases, with 15 bases lying between them. This CDR3 reads CASSVGSRADTNTGELFF. The CDR3 nucleotides are TGTGCCAGCAGCGTAGGGTCTAGGGCGGACACGAACACCGGGGAGCTGTTTTTT.

This chain uses TRBV9 with TRBJ2-7, with D possibly TRBD2 on 7 matching bases. The V gene lost 4 bases and the J gene lost 3 bases, with 17 bases spanning the gap. This CDR3 region has 15 residues. The germline V gene encodes CDR1 SGDLS and CDR2 YYNGEE. In nucleotides, the CDR3 is TGTGCCAGCAGCCCCGCCCGGGGGGCCAACTACGAGCAGTACTTC. Translated, it gives CASSPARGANYEQYF.

The rearrangement joins TRBV28 to TRBJ1-2; D is possibly TRBD1 (5 bases). Per the germline V gene, CDR1 is MDHEN and CDR2 is SYDVKM. There are 12 residues in the CDR3. V lost 7 bases and J lost 8, with 14 bases in between. For the CDR3, the DNA is TGTGCCAGCAAGGAGGGGATGCAGGGCTACACCTTC. Residues: CASKEGMQGYTF.

V usage is TRBV29-1 and J usage is TRBJ1-1, with D tentatively TRBD1 (6 bases). The CDR3 spans 12 residues. Between the trimmed V and J ends, which lost 5 bases and 3 bases, there was a span of 10 bases. The germline V gene encodes CDR1 SQVTM and CDR2 ANQGSEA. CDR3 bases: TGCAGCGTTAAAACAGGGCACACTGAAGCTTTCTTT. This codes for CSVKTGHTEAFF.

The chain has TRBV5-1 and TRBJ2-4; 16 nucleotides match TRBD2. Germline CDR1 reads SGHRS; CDR2 reads YFSETQ. V was pared by 3 bases and J by 6 bases, with 6 bases of the junction left unmatched. The CDR3 extends over 17 amino acids. CDR3 in DNA: TGCGCCAGCAGCTCCGGGACTAGCGGGGGGGCCGGAAACATTCAGTACTTC. Translating gives CASSSGTSGGAGNIQYF.

V gene TRBV19 combines with J gene TRBJ2-5; tentatively, D is TRBD2 (7 bases). CDR1 and CDR2 (germline): LNHDA, SQIVND (reference sequence). The V and J ends lost 3 bases and 1 base respectively, with 12 bases between them. This CDR3 contains 15 residues. CDR3 coding DNA: TGTGCCAGTAGTATGAGGCGGGGGCCCCAAGAGACCCAGTACTTC. Protein product: CASSMRRGPQETQYF.

The rearrangement links TRBV5-1 to TRBJ2-5; 9 bases fit TRBD2. The CDR3 sequence is 16 residues long. Per the germline V gene, CDR1 is SGHRS and CDR2 is YFSETQ. After removal of 0 bases from V and 2 bases from J, the junction contained 5 bases not matched to a gene. The CDR3 loop is CASSLGLAVIQETQYF. In nucleotides, the CDR3 is TGCGCCAGCAGCTTGGGACTAGCGGTGATTCAAGAGACCCAGTACTTC.

This clone has a single count. This chain connects TRBV5-5 to TRBJ1-1, with 9 nucleotides matching TRBD1. With 4 bases clipped from V and 5 bases from J, the junction kept 9 bases outside the gene matches. The V gene's germline CDR1 is SGHKS and CDR2 YYEKEE (reference sequence). The CDR3 runs to 15 residues. CDR3 sequence: CASSRLGQGSTEAFF. The CDR3 bases are TGTGCCAGCAGCAGACTCGGACAGGGGTCGACTGAAGCTTTCTTT.

In its sample, this clone was seen a few times. V usage is TRBV4-2 and J usage is TRBJ1-5; weak D call: TRBD1 (5 bases). CDR3 length equals 11 residues. CDR1 is LGHNA, CDR2 YNFKEQ, per germline. The ends were cut back, 8 bases at V and 9 bases at J, with 11 bases in the middle. CDR3 sequence: CASGFRGPQHF. Written as DNA, the CDR3 is TGTGCCAGCGGCTTTAGGGGGCCCCAGCATTTT.

This chain joins TRBV29-1 and TRBJ2-5, with TRBD2 matching over 9 bases. Germline V CDR1 and CDR2: SQVTM, ANQGSEA. V was clipped by 3 bases and J by 5 bases; unmatched bases: 16. The CDR3 contains 17 residues. CDR3: CSVDPRVGGGAQETQYF. DNA of the CDR3: TGCAGCGTTGACCCCAGGGTGGGCGGGGGGGCGCAGGAGACCCAGTACTTC.

The chain links TRBV19 to TRBJ1-5, with 8 bases that match TRBD1. The germline gives CDR1 LNHDA, CDR2 SQIVND (reference sequence). Trimming cost V 3 bases and J 4 bases; bases outside gene matches: 8. The CDR3 spans 16 residues. CDR3 nucleotide sequence: TGTGCCAGTAGTATCGCCGGGACAGGAACTAATCAGCCCCAGCATTTT. It yields the protein CASSIAGTGTNQPQHF.

V and J are TRBV5-6 and TRBJ1-2; possibly TRBD1 for D (6 bases). In germline, CDR1 is SGHDT, CDR2 YYEEEE. The CDR3 sequence is 14 residues long. With 6 bases removed from V and 0 bases from J, the gap between germline ends came to 12 bases. DNA of the CDR3: TGTGCCAGCAACTGGGACACAGCTAACTATGGCTACACCTTC. It encodes CASNWDTANYGYTF. Drawing the rest from reference TRBV5-6 and TRBJ1-2, the complete variable domain is DAGVTQSPTHLIKTRGQQVTLRCSPKSGHDTVSWYQQALGQGPQFIFQYYEEEERQRGNFPDRFSGHQFPNYSSELNVNALLLGDSALYLCASNWDTANYGYTFGSGTRLTVV.

This sequence joins TRBV5-1 and TRBJ2-7, with D perhaps TRBD1 (6 bases). Trimming removed 4 bases at V and 6 bases at J, with 11 bases between. This CDR3 has 12 residues. Germline assignment: CDR1 SGHRS and CDR2 YFSETQ. The CDR3 is CASSVTGGEQYF. The DNA of the CDR3 is TGCGCCAGCAGCGTGACAGGTGGCGAGCAGTACTTC.

With respect to this clone: One end of the junction fails to match germline, which may point to a read error. This chain connects TRBV7-9 to TRBJ1-1; D ambiguous. The V gene's germline CDR1 is SEHNR and CDR2 FQNEAQ (reference sequence). CDR3 length: 11 amino acids. The chain's CDR3 is CSSREDTEAFF. The CDR3 nucleotides read TGTTCCAGCCGCGAGGACACTGAAGCTTTCTTT.

V is TRBV7-9 and J is TRBJ2-2, with 7 bases fitting TRBD2. Germline CDR1 and CDR2: SEHNR and FQNEAQ (reference sequence). J gave up 1 base and V 11 bases, and 7 bases lay outside the gene matches. The length of the CDR3 is 14 residues. CDR3 residues: CAGPSGGNTGELFF. CDR3 nucleotide sequence: TGTGCCGGCCCATCGGGGGGGAACACCGGGGAGCTGTTTTTT.

The chain joins TRBV25-1 to TRBJ1-2; D is possibly TRBD1 (5 bases). The V end lost 4 bases, the J end lost 9 bases, and 18 bases lay between the germline ends. Germline V gives CDR1 MGHDK, CDR2 SYGVNS. The CDR3 length is 14 residues. The CDR3 DNA reads TGTGCCAGCAGTGCCGGGACTCACATTAGTCGCTACACCTTC. Its translation: CASSAGTHISRYTF.